The subject of this entry is one T cell receptor beta chain. A second PCR of 7 to 11 cycles used a sample-barcoded 5' primer and a J-beta primer mix. TCRdb re-analysed the 5' RACE reads in MiXCR, keeping a single row per CDR3 protein. The table shows 1.8 million or so distinct CDR3 sequences, with 35% to 50% occurring only once. The data derive from a study of blood T cells in healthy people across ages. The germline V gene has CDR1 LNHDA and CDR2 SQIVND (reference sequence). The CDR3 spans 14 residues. The origin of this receptor is a human donor in good health. The chain uses TRBV19 and TRBJ2-4, with a possible D match to TRBD2 (6 bases). The DNA end is more similar to TRBJ2-7, so the J call may be wrong. Sample: blood. This CDR3 is CASSVTGVIYEQYF. The CDR3 DNA is TGTGCCAGTAGTGTTACGGGGGTAATCTACGAGCAGTACTTC.